These 23 T cell receptor beta chains were all obtained from the same sample, sequenced in a study of blood T cells in healthy people across ages. Alongside a J-beta primer mix, a sample-barcoded 5' primer served in a second PCR lasting about 7 to 12 cycles. TCRdb passed the 5' RACE reads through MiXCR, listing each CDR3 protein once. The sample contains 450,000 to 650,000 distinct CDR3 sequences, 24% of which appear only once. These data also featured in a second study, about T cells of mothers and their children.

The sequenced sample consisted of blood. These receptor sequences come from a boy aged 5-17 years in good health.

The J gene is TRBJ1-2, the V gene TRBV20-1; the match to TRBD1 covers 7 bases. Looked up from germline, CDR1 is DFQATT and CDR2 is SNEGSKA (reference sequence). This CDR3 is built from 11 residues. Trimming cost V 3 bases and J 12 bases; bases outside gene matches: 7. CDR3 loop: CSARADRDHTF. The CDR3 nucleotides are TGCAGTGCTAGGGCTGACAGGGATCACACCTTC.

A few counts support this clonotype. The germline gene is not matched at one end of the junction; a read error may be the cause. The chain joins TRBV7-8 to TRBJ1-1, with a tentative D call TRBD1 (6 bases). The CDR3 runs to 15 residues. Germline V gene sequence: CDR1 SGHVS, CDR2 FQNEAQ. The CDR3 loop reads CASSPQGGGWTGAFF. The CDR3, as DNA: TGTGCCAGCAGCCCACAGGGAGGGGGTTGGACTGGAGCTTTCTTT. The whole variable domain, remainder taken from reference TRBV7-8 and TRBJ1-1, is GAGVSQSPRYKVAKRGQDVALRCDPISGHVSLFWYQQALGQGPEFLTYFQNEAQLDKSGLPSDRFFAERPEGSVSTLKIQRTQQEDSAVYLCASSPQGGGWTGAFFGQGTRLTVV.

Written as DNA, the CDR3 is TGCAGTGCTAGATTTGAGACCCAGTACTTC. Residues: CSARFETQYF. V and J are TRBV20-1 and TRBJ2-5; D is unclear. The CDR3 totals 10 residues. V was clipped by 2 bases and J by 5 bases, with 3 bases between them. Germline V gene lookup returns CDR1 DFQATT and CDR2 SNEGSKA (reference sequence).

This clonotype was seen a handful of times. The chain combines TRBV28 with TRBJ1-2; D may be TRBD1 (5 bases). The CDR3 runs 10 residues. The germline V and J ends were trimmed by 8 bases and 4 bases, with 5 bases remaining between them. Germline-derived CDR1 and CDR2 are MDHEN and SYDVKM. The CDR3 nucleotides are TGTGCCAGCGGGACCTATGGCTACACCTTC. It codes for CASGTYGYTF.

V gene TRBV28 combines with J gene TRBJ2-2; 12 nucleotides agree with TRBD1. The germline CDR1 and CDR2 sequences are MDHEN and SYDVKM. CDR3 length: 17 residues. Trimming removed 7 bases from V and 6 bases from J; junction bases left unmatched: 12. The CDR3 coding sequence is TGTGCCAGCACCAAGGGACTGGGACAGGGGGCATCCGGGGAGCTGTTTTTT. Amino acid sequence: CASTKGLGQGASGELFF. Full variable domain (rest looked up from reference TRBV28 and TRBJ2-2): DVKVTQSSRYLVKRTGEKVFLECVQDMDHENMFWYRQDPGLGLRLIYFSYDVKMKEKGDIPEGYSVSREKKERFSLILESASTNQTSMYLCASTKGLGQGASGELFFGEGSRLTVL.

The V and J genes are TRBV18 and TRBJ1-6; D is unresolved. From germline, CDR1 is KGHSH and CDR2 LQKENI. The CDR3 covers 14 residues. V was shortened by 3 bases and J by 10 bases, with 13 bases between the two germline ends. The CDR3 DNA is TGTGCCAGCTCACCGGGCCAGCGGGGATCACCCCTCCACTTT. Translated, it gives CASSPGQRGSPLHF.

J is TRBJ1-3 and V is TRBV12-3 or TRBV12-4; D might be TRBD1 (5 bases). CDR3 size: 13 residues. V was shortened by 5 bases and J by 7 bases, with 12 bases between the two germline ends. The CDR3 nucleotides read TGTGCCAGCAGTAAACGAGGGGCGAACACCATATATTTT. Its translation: CASSKRGANTIYF.

V usage is TRBV20-1 and J usage is TRBJ2-5, with D tentatively TRBD1 or TRBD2 (5 bases each). This CDR3 has 13 amino acids. Per the germline V gene, CDR1 is DFQATT and CDR2 is SNEGSKA (reference sequence). Trimming took 2 bases from V and 2 from J, leaving 9 bases between them. CDR3 nucleotides: TGCAGTGCTAGACAGGGCGGGCAAGAGACCCAGTACTTC. It encodes CSARQGGQETQYF.

The gene calls are TRBV3-1 and TRBJ2-1; maybe TRBD2 (6 bases). The better agreement between TRBJ2-5 and the DNA end casts doubt on the J call. The CDR3 length is 15 residues. The germline CDR1 and CDR2 sequences are LGHDT and YNNKEL (reference sequence). CDR3 region: CASSPYLTRWETQYF. The CDR3 nucleotides are TGTGCCAGCAGCCCTTATCTGACTAGATGGGAGACCCAGTACTTC.

This clonotype was counted between two and nine times. This chain uses TRBV4-1 with TRBJ1-5; D uncertain. The V end lost 0 bases, the J end lost 5 bases, and 11 bases lay between the germline ends. This CDR3 region has 15 residues. Germline-derived CDR1 and CDR2 are MGHRA and YSYEKL. CDR3 loop: CASSQESREDQPQHF. In nucleotides, the CDR3 is TGCGCCAGCAGCCAAGAATCGCGGGAAGATCAGCCCCAGCATTTT.

This clonotype showed up many times. The J gene is TRBJ1-4, the V gene TRBV7-3; possibly TRBD1 for D (5 bases). Germline lookup yields CDR1 SGHTA and CDR2 FQGTGA. This CDR3 has 13 amino acids. V shed 2 bases and J shed 5 bases, with 6 bases lying between them. The CDR3 nucleotides read TGTGCCAGCAGCTTAGGGGGGAATGAAAAACTGTTTTTT. Its translation: CASSLGGNEKLFF.

The CDR3 sequence: CASSRTGNWDTIYF. The CDR3 bases are TGTGCCAGCAGCCGAACAGGGAACTGGGACACCATATATTTT. The rearrangement links TRBV7-9 to TRBJ1-3, with a tentative D call TRBD1 (6 bases). V was cut by 5 bases and J by 8 bases, with 16 bases left in between. Germline loops: CDR1 SEHNR, CDR2 FQNEAQ (reference sequence). The CDR3 spans 14 residues.

The chain has TRBV20-1 and TRBJ2-7; 7 bases map to TRBD2. J lost 1 base, V lost 6 bases, and 6 bases had no gene match. Germline V gives CDR1 DFQATT, CDR2 SNEGSKA (reference sequence). The CDR3 sequence is 13 residues long. CDR3 sequence reads: CSALPGLSYEQYF. The CDR3, as DNA: TGCAGTGCCCTTCCGGGACTATCCTACGAGCAGTACTTC.

The chain employs TRBV7-2 and TRBJ2-5, with 7 bases fitting TRBD2. The CDR3 is 16 residues long. Trimming cost V 0 bases and J 1 base; bases outside gene matches: 5. The germline V gene encodes CDR1 SGHTA and CDR2 FQGNSA. CDR3 protein: CASSLAPTSVQETQYF. The CDR3 nucleotides read TGTGCCAGCAGCTTAGCTCCCACTAGCGTCCAAGAGACCCAGTACTTC.

This clonotype was picked up a small number of times. The chain is built from TRBV4-3 and TRBJ2-1; D remains ambiguous. Germline V gene data show CDR1 as LGHNA and CDR2 as YSLEER. V lost 1 base, J lost 1 base, and 11 bases lay in between. The CDR3 is 16 amino acids. CDR3 in DNA: TGCGCCAGCAGCCAAGGGTATTTACAGTCCTACAATGAGCAGTTCTTC. This translates into CASSQGYLQSYNEQFF.

This clonotype has just a few counts. The V and J genes are TRBV14 and TRBJ2-2; no clear D gene. The CDR3 has 15 amino acids. Between the trimmed V and J ends, which lost 4 bases and 4 bases, there was a span of 13 bases. Germline V gives CDR1 SGHDN, CDR2 FVKESK. CDR3 amino acids: CASSPRGSPTGELFF. The CDR3 bases are TGTGCCAGCAGCCCCCGCGGCAGCCCCACCGGGGAGCTGTTTTTT.

The V and J genes are TRBV27 and TRBJ2-7, with 8 bases matching TRBD2. The J call may be wrong; the DNA end is better matched by TRBJ2-1. The V gene's germline CDR1 is MNHEY and CDR2 SMNVEV (reference sequence). The length of the CDR3 is 16 residues. CDR3 nucleotides: TGTGCCAGCAGTCCCCTGTACGGGGGGGCCTACAATGAGCAGTTCTTC. Protein product: CASSPLYGGAYNEQFF.

The V and J genes are TRBV7-2 and TRBJ2-7; D assignment may be TRBD1 or TRBD2 (6 bases each). CDR3 length: 15 residues. Looked up from germline, CDR1 is SGHTA and CDR2 is FQGNSA. V lost 4 bases and J lost 4, with 17 bases in between. This CDR3 reads CASSSMLRGGYEQYF. The CDR3 DNA is TGTGCCAGCAGCTCAATGCTCAGGGGAGGATACGAGCAGTACTTC. The whole variable domain, remainder taken from reference TRBV7-2 and TRBJ2-7, is GAGVSQSPSNKVTEKGKDVELRCDPISGHTALYWYRQSLGQGLEFLIYFQGNSAPDKSGLPSDRFSAERTGGSVSTLTIQRTQQEDSAVYLCASSSMLRGGYEQYFGPGTRLTVT.

The chain is built from TRBV5-6 and TRBJ2-1; the match to TRBD2 covers 8 bases. The germline CDR1 and CDR2 sequences are SGHDT and YYEEEE. V dropped 6 bases and J dropped 7; count of bases not matched to a gene: 12. The CDR3 is made up of 15 amino acids. The CDR3 DNA is TGTGCCAGCACCGGCCCGCAGCGGGAGAGGAATGAGCAGTTCTTC. It yields the protein CASTGPQRERNEQFF. The full variable domain, its missing parts supplied by reference TRBV5-6 and TRBJ2-1, is DAGVTQSPTHLIKTRGQQVTLRCSPKSGHDTVSWYQQALGQGPQFIFQYYEEEERQRGNFPDRFSGHQFPNYSSELNVNALLLGDSALYLCASTGPQRERNEQFFGPGTRLTVL.

The chain has TRBV7-9 and TRBJ2-1, with D perhaps matching TRBD1 or TRBD2 (5 bases each). V was clipped by 3 bases and J by 11 bases, with 11 bases between them. Germline V gene data show CDR1 as SEHNR and CDR2 as FQNEAQ (reference sequence). The CDR3 covers 12 residues. The CDR3 is CASSLAGAKQFF. As DNA, the CDR3 is TGTGCCAGCAGCTTGGCCGGGGCAAAGCAGTTCTTC.

This clonotype has just a few counts. The J gene is TRBJ1-4, the V gene TRBV3-1, with D tentatively TRBD1 (5 bases). Germline CDR1 LGHDT, CDR2 YNNKEL (reference sequence). The CDR3 runs 15 residues. Trimming took off 4 bases at V and 7 bases at J, with 16 bases between the two ends. The CDR3 region is CASSPTGGTAEKLFF. CDR3 nucleotide sequence: TGTGCCAGCAGCCCGACCGGGGGAACAGCTGAAAAACTGTTTTTT.

The CDR3, as DNA: TGTGCCAGCAGCCTCTTGGGACTAGCGGGATTGAATGAGCAGTTCTTC. This sequence encodes CASSLLGLAGLNEQFF. The chain employs TRBV12-3 or TRBV12-4 and TRBJ2-5, with 13 nucleotides matching TRBD2. The closer fit of TRBJ2-1 to the DNA end suggests the J call may be wrong. CDR3 length: 16 amino acids.

This chain links TRBV28 with TRBJ2-7, with D uncertain. Germline V CDR1 and CDR2: MDHEN, SYDVKM. The CDR3 runs 13 residues. The V end was cut by 6 bases, the J end by 6 bases, with 15 bases between. Written as DNA, the CDR3 is TGTGCCAGCAGCGTACCACCCTCTGGCGAGCAGTACTTC. Its protein is CASSVPPSGEQYF.